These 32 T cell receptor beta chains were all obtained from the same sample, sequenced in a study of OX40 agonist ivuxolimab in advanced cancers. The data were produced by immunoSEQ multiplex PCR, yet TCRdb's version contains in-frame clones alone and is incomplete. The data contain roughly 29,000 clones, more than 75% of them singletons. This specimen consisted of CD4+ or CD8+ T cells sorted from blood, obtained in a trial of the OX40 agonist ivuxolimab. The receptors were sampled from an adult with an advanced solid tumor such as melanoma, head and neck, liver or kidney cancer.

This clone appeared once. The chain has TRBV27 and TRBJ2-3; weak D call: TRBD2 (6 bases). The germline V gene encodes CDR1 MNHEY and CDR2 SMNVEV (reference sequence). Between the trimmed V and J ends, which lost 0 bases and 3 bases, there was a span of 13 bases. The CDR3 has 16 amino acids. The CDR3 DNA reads TGTGCCAGCAGTTTATCGGTGGGGGGTCTGACAGATACGCAGTATTTT. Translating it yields CASSLSVGGLTDTQYF.

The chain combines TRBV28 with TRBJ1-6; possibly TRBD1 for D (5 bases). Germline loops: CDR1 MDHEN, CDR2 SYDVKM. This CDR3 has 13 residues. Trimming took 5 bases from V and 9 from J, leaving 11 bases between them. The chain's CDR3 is CASSQGVVSPLHF. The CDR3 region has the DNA TGTGCCAGCAGTCAGGGCGTGGTTTCACCCCTCCACTTT.

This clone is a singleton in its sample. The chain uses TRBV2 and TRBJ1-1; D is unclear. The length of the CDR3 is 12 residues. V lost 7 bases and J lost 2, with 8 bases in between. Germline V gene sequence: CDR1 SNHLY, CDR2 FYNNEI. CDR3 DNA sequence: TGTGCCAGCACTAAAGAAAACACTGAAGCTTTCTTT. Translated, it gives CASTKENTEAFF. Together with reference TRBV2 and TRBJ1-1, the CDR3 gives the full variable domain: EPEVTQTPSHQVTQMGQEVILRCVPISNHLYFYWYRQILGQKVEFLVSFYNNEISEKSEIFDDQFSVERPDGSNFTLKIRSTKLEDSAMYFCASTKENTEAFFGQGTRLTVV.

The CDR3 region has the DNA TGTGCCAGTAGTATTCCCCCATCGTCGAATAATGAAAAACTGTTTTTT. The encoded protein is CASSIPPSSNNEKLFF. The rearrangement links TRBV19 to TRBJ1-4, with D unclear. The CDR3 contains 16 residues. V was clipped by 3 bases and J by 4 bases, with 15 bases between them. Looked up from germline, CDR1 is LNHDA and CDR2 is SQIVND (reference sequence).

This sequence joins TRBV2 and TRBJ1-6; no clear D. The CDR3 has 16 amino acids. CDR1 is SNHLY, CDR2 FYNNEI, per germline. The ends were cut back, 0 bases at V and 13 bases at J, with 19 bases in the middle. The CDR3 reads CASSEALQGSGFPLHF. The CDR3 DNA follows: TGTGCCAGCAGTGAAGCGCTTCAAGGATCGGGGTTCCCCCTCCACTTT.

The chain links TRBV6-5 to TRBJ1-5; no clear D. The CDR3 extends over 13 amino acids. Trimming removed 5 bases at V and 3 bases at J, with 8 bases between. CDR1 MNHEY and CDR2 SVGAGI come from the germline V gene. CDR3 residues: CASSRGNNQPQHF. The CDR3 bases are TGTGCCAGCAGTAGAGGGAACAATCAGCCCCAGCATTTT.

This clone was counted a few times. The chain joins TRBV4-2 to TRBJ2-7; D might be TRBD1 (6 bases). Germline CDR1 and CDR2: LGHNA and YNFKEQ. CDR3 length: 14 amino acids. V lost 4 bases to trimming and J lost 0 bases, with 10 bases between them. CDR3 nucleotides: TGTGCCAGCAGCCCCCGGGACATCTCCTACGAGCAGTACTTC. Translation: CASSPRDISYEQYF.

The CDR3 spells CASSGGAWNEQFF. Written as DNA, the CDR3 is TGTGCCAGCAGTGGGGGGGCATGGAATGAGCAGTTCTTC. V and J are TRBV6-4 and TRBJ2-1; D is perhaps TRBD1 or TRBD2 (6 bases each). Trimming shortened V by 4 bases and J by 7 bases, and 11 bases separated the two germline ends. The CDR3 is 13 residues long. Looked up from germline, CDR1 is MRHNA and CDR2 is SNTAGT.

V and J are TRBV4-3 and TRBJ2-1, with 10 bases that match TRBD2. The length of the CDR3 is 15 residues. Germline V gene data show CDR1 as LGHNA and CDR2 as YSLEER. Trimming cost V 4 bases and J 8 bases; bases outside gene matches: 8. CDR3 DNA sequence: TGCGCCAGCAGCCTTCATAGCGGGGGGATATATGAGCAGTTCTTC. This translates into CASSLHSGGIYEQFF.

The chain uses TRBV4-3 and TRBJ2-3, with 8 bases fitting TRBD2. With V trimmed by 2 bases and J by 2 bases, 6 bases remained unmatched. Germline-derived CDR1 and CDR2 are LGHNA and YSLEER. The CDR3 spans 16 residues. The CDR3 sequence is CASSQPRGGYTDTQYF. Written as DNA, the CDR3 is TGCGCCAGCAGCCAACCCCGGGGGGGGTACACAGATACGCAGTATTTT.

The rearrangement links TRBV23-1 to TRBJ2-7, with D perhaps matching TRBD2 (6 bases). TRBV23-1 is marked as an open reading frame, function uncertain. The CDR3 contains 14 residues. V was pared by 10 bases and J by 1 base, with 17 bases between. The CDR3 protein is CATIPGAGSYEQYF. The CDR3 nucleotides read TGCGCCACCATTCCGGGAGCCGGGTCCTACGAGCAGTACTTC.

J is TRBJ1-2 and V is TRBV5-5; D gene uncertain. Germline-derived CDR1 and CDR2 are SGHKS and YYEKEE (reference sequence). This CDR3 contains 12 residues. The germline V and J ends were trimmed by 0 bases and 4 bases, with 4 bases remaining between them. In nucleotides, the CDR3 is TGTGCCAGCAGCTTGGCAGTCTATGGCTACACCTTC. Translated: CASSLAVYGYTF.

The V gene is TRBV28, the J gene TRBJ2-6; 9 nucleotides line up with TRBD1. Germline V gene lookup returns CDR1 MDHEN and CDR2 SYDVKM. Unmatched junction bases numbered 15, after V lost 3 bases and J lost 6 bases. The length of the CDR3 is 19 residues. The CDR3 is CASSFSRDRAPWVANVLTF. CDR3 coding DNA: TGTGCCAGCAGTTTTAGCCGGGACAGGGCCCCCTGGGTGGCCAACGTCCTGACTTTC.

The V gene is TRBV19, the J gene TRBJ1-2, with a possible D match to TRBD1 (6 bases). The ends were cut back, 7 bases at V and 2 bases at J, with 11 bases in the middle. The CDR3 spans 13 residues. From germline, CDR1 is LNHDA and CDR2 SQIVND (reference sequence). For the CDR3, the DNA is TGTGCCAGTAACCCTCAGGGGAACTATGGCTACACCTTC. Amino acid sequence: CASNPQGNYGYTF.

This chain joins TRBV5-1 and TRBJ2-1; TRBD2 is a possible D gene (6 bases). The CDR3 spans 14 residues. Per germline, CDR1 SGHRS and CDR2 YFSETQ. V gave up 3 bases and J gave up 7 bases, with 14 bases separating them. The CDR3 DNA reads TGCGCCAGCAGCTGGGAGGTAAGGGGTAATGAGCAGTTCTTC. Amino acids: CASSWEVRGNEQFF.

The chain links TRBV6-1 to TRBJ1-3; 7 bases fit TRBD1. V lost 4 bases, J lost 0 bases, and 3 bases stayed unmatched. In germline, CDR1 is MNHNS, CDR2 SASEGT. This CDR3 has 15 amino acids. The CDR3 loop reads CASSAGQSSGNTIYF. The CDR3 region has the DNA TGTGCCAGCAGTGCGGGACAGAGCTCTGGAAACACCATATATTTT.

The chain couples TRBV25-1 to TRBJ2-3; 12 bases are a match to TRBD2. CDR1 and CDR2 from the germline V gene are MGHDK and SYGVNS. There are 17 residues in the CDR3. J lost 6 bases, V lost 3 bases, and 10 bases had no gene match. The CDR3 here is CASSDTRLAGDTDTQYF. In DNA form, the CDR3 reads TGTGCCAGCAGTGATACCAGACTAGCGGGAGATACGGATACGCAGTATTTT.

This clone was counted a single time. CDR3 protein: CASSRIGWNGYTF. The CDR3 nucleotides read TGTGCCAGCAGCCGAATCGGGTGGAATGGCTACACCTTC. The rearrangement uses TRBV11-2 and TRBJ1-2; no reliable D call. The CDR3 length is 13 residues. V was clipped by 5 bases and J by 6 bases, with 13 bases between them. From germline, CDR1 is SGHAT and CDR2 FQNNGV.

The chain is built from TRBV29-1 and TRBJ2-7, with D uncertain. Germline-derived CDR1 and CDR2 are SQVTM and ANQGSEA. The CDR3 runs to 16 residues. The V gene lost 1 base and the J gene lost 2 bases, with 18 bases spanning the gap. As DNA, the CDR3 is TGCAGCGTTGAAGGGGCGGCAGGACGTAGAGCCTACGAGCAGTACTTC. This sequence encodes CSVEGAAGRRAYEQYF.

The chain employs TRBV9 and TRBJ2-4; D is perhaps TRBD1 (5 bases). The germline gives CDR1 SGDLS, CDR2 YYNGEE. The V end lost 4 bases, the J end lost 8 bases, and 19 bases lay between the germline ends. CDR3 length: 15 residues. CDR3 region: CASSPWGSRPDIQYF. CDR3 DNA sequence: TGTGCCAGCAGCCCCTGGGGCTCTAGACCCGACATTCAGTACTTC.

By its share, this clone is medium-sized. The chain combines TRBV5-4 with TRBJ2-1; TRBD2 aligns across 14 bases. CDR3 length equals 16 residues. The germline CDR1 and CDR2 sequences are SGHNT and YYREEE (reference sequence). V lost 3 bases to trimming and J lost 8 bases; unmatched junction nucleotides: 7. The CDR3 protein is CASSWGLAGDIYEQFF. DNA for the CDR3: TGTGCCAGCAGCTGGGGACTAGCGGGAGATATCTATGAGCAGTTCTTC.

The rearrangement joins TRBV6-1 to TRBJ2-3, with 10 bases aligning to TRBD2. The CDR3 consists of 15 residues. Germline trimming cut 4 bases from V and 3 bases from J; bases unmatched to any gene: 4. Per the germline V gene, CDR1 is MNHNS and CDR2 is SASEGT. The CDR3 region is CASSGAGGMTDTQYF. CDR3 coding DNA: TGTGCCAGCAGTGGAGCGGGGGGGATGACAGATACGCAGTATTTT.

The CDR3 DNA sequence: TGTGCCAGCAGCCAAGGGACTACCAGCGAGCAGTACTTC. This translates into CASSQGTTSEQYF. J is TRBJ2-7 and V is TRBV4-2, with D maybe TRBD2 (6 bases). CDR3 length: 13 residues. V was shortened by 1 base and J by 6 bases, with 10 bases between the two germline ends. Germline CDR1 reads LGHNA; CDR2 reads YNFKEQ.

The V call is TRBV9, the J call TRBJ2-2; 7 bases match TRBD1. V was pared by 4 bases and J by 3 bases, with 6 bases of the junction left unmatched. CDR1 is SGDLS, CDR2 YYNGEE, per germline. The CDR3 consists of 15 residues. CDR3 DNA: TGTGCCAGCAGCCTCCGGGACAGCTACACCGGGGAGCTGTTTTTT. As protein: CASSLRDSYTGELFF.

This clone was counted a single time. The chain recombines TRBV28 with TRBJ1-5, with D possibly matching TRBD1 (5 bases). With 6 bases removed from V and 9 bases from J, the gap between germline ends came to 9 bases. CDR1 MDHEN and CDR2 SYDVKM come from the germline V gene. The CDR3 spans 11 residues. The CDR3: CASSGDVPQHF. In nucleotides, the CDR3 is TGTGCCAGCAGCGGGGACGTGCCCCAGCATTTT. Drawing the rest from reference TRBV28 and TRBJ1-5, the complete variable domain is DVKVTQSSRYLVKRTGEKVFLECVQDMDHENMFWYRQDPGLGLRLIYFSYDVKMKEKGDIPEGYSVSREKKERFSLILESASTNQTSMYLCASSGDVPQHFGDGTRLSIL.

CDR3: CASSQTPGLAGASSYNEQFF. DNA of the CDR3: TGCGCCAGCAGCCAGACACCGGGACTAGCGGGAGCGAGCTCCTACAATGAGCAGTTCTTC. The chain has TRBV4-1 and TRBJ2-1; 14 bases fit TRBD2. Germline CDR1 is MGHRA and CDR2 is YSYEKL. CDR3 size: 20 residues. V lost 3 bases, J lost 0 bases, and 10 bases stayed unmatched.

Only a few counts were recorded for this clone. The CDR3 sequence: CASSQWYNTEAFF. CDR3 in DNA: TGTGCCAGCAGCCAGTGGTACAACACTGAAGCTTTCTTT. The V call is TRBV14, the J call TRBJ1-1; no clear D. Trimming took 3 bases from V and 2 from J, leaving 7 bases between them. Looked up from germline, CDR1 is SGHDN and CDR2 is FVKESK. CDR3 size: 13 residues.

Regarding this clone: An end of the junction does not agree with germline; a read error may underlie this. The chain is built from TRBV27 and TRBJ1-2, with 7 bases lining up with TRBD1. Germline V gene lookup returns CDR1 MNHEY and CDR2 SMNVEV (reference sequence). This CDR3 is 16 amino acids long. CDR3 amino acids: CASSLSGDSPYYGYTF. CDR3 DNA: TGTGCCAGCAGCTTATCAGGGGACAGTCCCTACTATGGCTACACCTTC.

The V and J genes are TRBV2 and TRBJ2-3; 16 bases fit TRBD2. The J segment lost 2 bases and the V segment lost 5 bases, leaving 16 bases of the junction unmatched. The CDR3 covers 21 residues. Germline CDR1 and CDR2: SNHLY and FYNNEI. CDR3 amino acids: CASSPYSGTSGGATFTDTQYF. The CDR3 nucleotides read TGTGCCAGCAGTCCTTACTCCGGGACTAGCGGGGGGGCCACTTTCACAGATACGCAGTATTTT.

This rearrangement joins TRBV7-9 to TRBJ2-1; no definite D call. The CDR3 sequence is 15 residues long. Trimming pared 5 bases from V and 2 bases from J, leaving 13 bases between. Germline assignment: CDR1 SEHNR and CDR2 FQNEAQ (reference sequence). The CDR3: CASSLTAAPYNEQFF. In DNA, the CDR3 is TGTGCCAGCAGCCTAACTGCGGCCCCCTACAATGAGCAGTTCTTC.

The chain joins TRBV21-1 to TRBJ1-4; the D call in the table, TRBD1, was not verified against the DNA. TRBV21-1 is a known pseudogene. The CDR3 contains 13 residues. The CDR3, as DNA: TGTGCCAGCAGCAAAGAGGGACAGGAAAAACTGTTTTTT. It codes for CASSKEGQEKLFF.

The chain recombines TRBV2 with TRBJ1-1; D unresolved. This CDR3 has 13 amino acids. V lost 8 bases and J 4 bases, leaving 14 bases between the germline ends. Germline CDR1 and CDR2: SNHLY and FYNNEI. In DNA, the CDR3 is TGTGCCAGCGGGGTCGTTGGCGGCACTGAAGCTTTCTTT. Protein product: CASGVVGGTEAFF.